These 11 T cell receptor beta chains came from one sample sequenced in a study of blood T cell repertoires in COVID-19. Data came from immunoSEQ multiplex PCR; TCRdb stores just in-frame clones and leaves some out. The sample shows some 200,000 clones, 80% of them seen only once. The sequencing sample was made of peripheral blood. Receptors originate from an older woman with acute or convalescent COVID-19.

The chain couples TRBV5-6 to TRBJ2-3; tentatively, D is TRBD1 (5 bases). Germline CDR1 reads SGHDT; CDR2 reads YYEEEE. V lost 4 bases to trimming and J lost 9 bases, with 15 bases between them. The CDR3 loop spans 13 amino acids. In nucleotides, the CDR3 is TGTGCCAGCAGCCCCACGGGTGGGGCCACGCAGTATTTT. Translation gives CASSPTGGATQYF.

The V call is TRBV7-9, the J call TRBJ2-1; TRBD1 is a possible D gene (6 bases). Trimming cost V 4 bases and J 6 bases, with 25 bases left between them. The CDR3 has 18 amino acids. Germline V gene data show CDR1 as SEHNR and CDR2 as FQNEAQ (reference sequence). CDR3 loop: CASSSSTGTRRGANEQFF. The CDR3 DNA sequence: TGTGCCAGCAGCTCGTCGACAGGCACCAGACGAGGGGCCAATGAGCAGTTCTTC.

V gene TRBV19 combines with J gene TRBJ2-7; tentative D call: TRBD1 (5 bases). The V end was cut by 6 bases, the J end by 2 bases, with 14 bases between. Germline loops: CDR1 LNHDA, CDR2 SQIVND (reference sequence). The CDR3 is 14 residues long. The CDR3 here is CASRGLAGPYEQYF. The CDR3 region has the DNA TGTGCCAGTAGGGGATTGGCAGGGCCCTACGAGCAGTACTTC.

The V and J genes are TRBV4-3 and TRBJ1-4, with D uncertain. The CDR3 runs to 11 residues. Trimming stripped 1 base from V and 10 bases from J, with 4 bases between. CDR1 is LGHNA and CDR2 is YSLEER in the germline V gene. CDR3 protein: CASSQAGKLFF. CDR3 coding DNA: TGCGCCAGCAGCCAAGCCGGAAAACTGTTTTTT.

This sequence joins TRBV6-5 and TRBJ1-1, with D hard to call. This CDR3 is 15 amino acids long. The ends were cut back, 2 bases at V and 0 bases at J, with 10 bases in the middle. The germline gives CDR1 MNHEY, CDR2 SVGAGI. The CDR3 nucleotides are TGTGCCAGCAGTTACGTGTCGAGCGTGAACACTGAAGCTTTCTTT. Protein product: CASSYVSSVNTEAFF.

The V call is TRBV7-2, the J call TRBJ2-7; D may be TRBD1 (6 bases). Germline-derived CDR1 and CDR2 are SGHTA and FQGNSA. This CDR3 region has 13 residues. V shed 5 bases and J shed 5 bases, with 13 bases lying between them. In DNA form, the CDR3 reads TGTGCCAGCAGCCCTAACAGGGTTAACGAGCAGTACTTC. Translation: CASSPNRVNEQYF.

V usage is TRBV18 and J usage is TRBJ2-4; D uncertain. V was pared by 3 bases and J by 10 bases, with 19 bases between. Per germline, CDR1 KGHSH and CDR2 LQKENI. The CDR3 has 15 amino acids. The CDR3 loop is CASSPEAGDTPIQYF. As DNA, the CDR3 is TGTGCCAGCTCACCGGAAGCAGGTGATACGCCGATTCAGTACTTC.

The chain joins TRBV20-1 to TRBJ1-2; D is unclear. The V gene's germline CDR1 is DFQATT and CDR2 SNEGSKA (reference sequence). Trimming shortened V by 5 bases and J by 3 bases, and 7 bases separated the two germline ends. The CDR3 runs 11 residues. CDR3 protein: CSASQDYGYTF. The CDR3 DNA is TGCAGTGCTTCACAAGACTATGGCTACACCTTC.

The V and J genes are TRBV10-1 and TRBJ2-5; 10 bases map to TRBD1. V lost 6 bases to trimming and J lost 1 base; unmatched junction nucleotides: 5. This CDR3 comprises 15 residues. Germline CDR1 is WNHNN and CDR2 is SYGVQD (reference sequence). As DNA, the CDR3 is TGCGCCAGCAGCGGGACAGGGGACGTCCAAGAGACCCAGTACTTC. Residues: CASSGTGDVQETQYF.

This chain uses TRBV7-2 with TRBJ2-3; the D is unclear. V was trimmed by 3 bases and J by 1 base, leaving 8 bases between them. CDR3 size: 14 residues. The germline CDR1 and CDR2 sequences are SGHTA and FQGNSA. The CDR3 DNA reads as TGTGCCAGCAGCTTGACTTACCGCACAGATACGCAGTATTTT. As protein: CASSLTYRTDTQYF.

CDR3 sequence (DNA): TGTGCCAGCACCTCCGACATTACTAGCACAGATACGCAGTATTTT. It specifies CASTSDITSTDTQYF. The chain links TRBV7-6 to TRBJ2-3, with no clear D. This CDR3 contains 15 residues. Germline CDR1 is SGHVS and CDR2 is FNYEAQ. Trimming cost V 7 bases and J 0 bases, with 14 bases left between them.